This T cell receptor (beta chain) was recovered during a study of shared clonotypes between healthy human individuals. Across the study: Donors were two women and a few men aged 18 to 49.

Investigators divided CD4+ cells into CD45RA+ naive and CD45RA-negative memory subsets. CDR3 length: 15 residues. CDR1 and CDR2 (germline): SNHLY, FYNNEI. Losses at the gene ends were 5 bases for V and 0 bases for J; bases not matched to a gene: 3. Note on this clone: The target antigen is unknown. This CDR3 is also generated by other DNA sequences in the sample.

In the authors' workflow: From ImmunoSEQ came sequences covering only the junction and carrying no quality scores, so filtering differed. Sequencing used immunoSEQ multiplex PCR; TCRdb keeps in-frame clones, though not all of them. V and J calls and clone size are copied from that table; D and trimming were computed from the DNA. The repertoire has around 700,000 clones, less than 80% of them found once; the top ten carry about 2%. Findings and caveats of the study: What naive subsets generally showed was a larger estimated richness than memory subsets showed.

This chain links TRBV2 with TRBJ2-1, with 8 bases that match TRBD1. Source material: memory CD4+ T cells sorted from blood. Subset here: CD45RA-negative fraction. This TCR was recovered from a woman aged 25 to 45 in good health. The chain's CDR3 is CASSSDRGSYNEQFF. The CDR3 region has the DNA TGTGCCAGCAGTTCTGACAGGGGCTCCTACAATGAGCAGTTCTTC.